The 10 T cell receptor beta chains given below trace back to one sample, sequenced in a study of blood T cells in healthy people across ages. Primers used in a second PCR of roughly 7 to 12 cycles were a sample-barcoded 5' primer and a J-beta primer mix. TCRdb re-analysed the 5' RACE reads in MiXCR, keeping a single row per CDR3 protein. Among about 970,000 distinct CDR3 sequences listed, roughly half were seen once. The sequenced material came from blood. The receptors shown here come from a woman between 55 and 75 years old in good health.

This chain connects TRBV12-3 or TRBV12-4 to TRBJ1-5; D remains ambiguous. This CDR3 region has 13 residues. Trimming left V 1 base short and J 6 bases short, with 7 bases between. DNA for the CDR3: TGTGCCAGCAGTTTAGGCCAGACTCAGCCCCAGCATTTT. The encoded protein is CASSLGQTQPQHF.

This clonotype turned up a few times. This sequence joins TRBV4-1 and TRBJ2-3, with 13 nucleotides matching TRBD2. The CDR3 loop spans 16 amino acids. V dropped 2 bases and J dropped 11; count of bases not matched to a gene: 10. Germline assignment: CDR1 MGHRA and CDR2 YSYEKL. CDR3 sequence (DNA): TGCGCCAGCAGCCAATCGGACGGGACTAGCGGGATGCGGCAGTATTTT. Protein sequence: CASSQSDGTSGMRQYF.

The J gene is TRBJ2-1, the V gene TRBV20-1; TRBD2 matches at 12 bases. Per germline, CDR1 DFQATT and CDR2 SNEGSKA (reference sequence). V lost 2 bases to trimming and J lost 8 bases; unmatched junction nucleotides: 10. This CDR3 is 16 amino acids long. CDR3 coding DNA: TGCAGTGCTAGAACCGGACTAGCGGGGAGGTTTGATGAGCAGTTCTTC. Protein sequence: CSARTGLAGRFDEQFF.

This rearrangement joins TRBV2 to TRBJ1-5; D unresolved. CDR1 is SNHLY and CDR2 is FYNNEI in the germline V gene. The CDR3 has 16 residues. V was shortened by 1 base and J by 2 bases, with 12 bases between the two germline ends. In DNA, the CDR3 is TGTGCCAGCAGTGAAGAGGGTGGATTGGGCAATCAGCCCCAGCATTTT. Translating it yields CASSEEGGLGNQPQHF.

The CDR3 protein is CASSSRREGRRNEQFF. In DNA form, the CDR3 reads TGTGCCAGCAGCTCAAGGCGGGAGGGCCGACGGAATGAGCAGTTCTTC. This chain joins TRBV6-2 or TRBV6-3 and TRBJ2-1; the match to TRBD2 covers 9 bases. With 6 bases clipped from V and 7 bases from J, the junction kept 13 bases outside the gene matches. The CDR3 totals 16 residues. CDR1 and CDR2 from the germline V gene are MNHEY and SVGEGT.

V usage is TRBV28 and J usage is TRBJ2-3, with 8 positions matching TRBD2. This CDR3 is built from 11 residues. V dropped 9 bases and J dropped 8; count of bases not matched to a gene: 4. The germline V gene has CDR1 MDHEN and CDR2 SYDVKM. The CDR3 protein is CASSGMVTQYF. CDR3 bases: TGTGCCAGTAGCGGGATGGTTACGCAGTATTTT. Using reference TRBV28 and TRBJ2-3 for the parts outside the CDR3, the full variable domain is DVKVTQSSRYLVKRTGEKVFLECVQDMDHENMFWYRQDPGLGLRLIYFSYDVKMKEKGDIPEGYSVSREKKERFSLILESASTNQTSMYLCASSGMVTQYFGPGTRLTVL.

The CDR3 sequence: CASSLRTSPHNEQFF. CDR3 sequence (DNA): TGTGCCAGCAGTTTACGGACTAGCCCGCACAATGAGCAGTTCTTC. The V gene is TRBV12-3 or TRBV12-4, the J gene TRBJ2-1, with 8 nucleotides matching TRBD2. This CDR3 region has 15 residues. Losses at the gene ends were 2 bases for V and 5 bases for J; bases not matched to a gene: 5.

CDR3 sequence reads: CASGVHQEETQYF. DNA for the CDR3: TGTGCCAGCGGAGTACATCAAGAAGAGACCCAGTACTTC. The rearrangement links TRBV6-1 to TRBJ2-7; no definite D call. Gene TRBJ2-5 matches the end of the DNA better, so the J call may be wrong. Germline V gives CDR1 MNHNS, CDR2 SASEGT. CDR3 size: 13 residues.

The chain combines TRBV10-3 with TRBJ2-7; D possibly uses TRBD1 or TRBD2 (5 bases each). V lost 5 bases and J lost 6, with 8 bases in between. The length of the CDR3 is 11 residues. Germline V gives CDR1 ENHRY, CDR2 SYGVKD. CDR3 amino acids: CAISRGVEQYF. The CDR3 DNA follows: TGTGCCATCAGTCGAGGGGTCGAGCAGTACTTC.

The CDR3 loop reads CASSERTGANYGYTF. The CDR3 DNA follows: TGTGCCAGCAGCGAAAGGACAGGGGCTAACTATGGCTACACCTTC. The chain carries TRBV9 and TRBJ1-2; 9 bases are shared with TRBD1. The J segment lost 0 bases and the V segment lost 3 bases, leaving 3 bases of the junction unmatched. CDR1 and CDR2 (germline): SGDLS, YYNGEE. The CDR3 has 15 amino acids.